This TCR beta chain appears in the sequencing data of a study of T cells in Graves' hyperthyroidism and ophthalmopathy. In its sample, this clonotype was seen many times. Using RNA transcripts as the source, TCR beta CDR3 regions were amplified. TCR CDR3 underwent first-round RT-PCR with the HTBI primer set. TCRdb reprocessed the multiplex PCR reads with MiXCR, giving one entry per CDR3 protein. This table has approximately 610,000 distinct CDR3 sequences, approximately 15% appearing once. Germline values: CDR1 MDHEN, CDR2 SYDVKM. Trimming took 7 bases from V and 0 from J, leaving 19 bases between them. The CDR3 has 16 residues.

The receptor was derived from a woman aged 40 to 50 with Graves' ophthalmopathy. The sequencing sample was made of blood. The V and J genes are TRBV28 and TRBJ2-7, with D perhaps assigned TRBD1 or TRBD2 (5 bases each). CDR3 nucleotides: TGTGCCAGCACCCGGCGTGGGGGAGCCTTCTCCTACGAGCAGTACTTC. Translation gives CASTRRGGAFSYEQYF.